A selection of T cell receptor beta chains follows, all from one sample in a study of cytomegalovirus exposure and HLA in healthy donors. Some clones are missing from TCRdb's copy, which holds only in-frame ones; the method was immunoSEQ multiplex PCR. The sample consists of about 130,000 clones, roughly 90% of them appearing once. Material for sequencing was PBMCs. These receptors originate from a woman aged 18-30 years in good health and CMV-seronegative. The CDR3 runs from the conserved cysteine through the conserved F or W. D genes are given only for firm matches. Clone size is shown for a subset of rows, as once, few, many or a class of expanded clone.

TRBD1,TRBJ2-7,TRBV5-4,-,TGTGCCACCTCGGGACAGGGGGCGAGGGAGCAGTACTTC,CATSGQGAREQYF
TRBD1,TRBJ2-2,TRBV7-9,-,TGTGCCAGCAGCTTAACTCGTTCGTCGAGACAGGGCGGCGCCGGGGAGCTGTTTTTT,CASSLTRSSRQGGAGELFF
TRBD1,TRBJ2-1,TRBV10-2,-,TGCGCCAGCAGTCTACACGACAGGGGGAGCGAGCAGTTCTTC,CASSLHDRGSEQFF
-,TRBJ1-1,TRBV29-1,-,TGCAGCGTTGAGTGGCGGGGTACTGAAGCTTTCTTT,CSVEWRGTEAFF
-,TRBJ2-7,TRBV28,-,TGTGCCAGCAGTGCCGGGAGGGGGCGGATCTACGAGCAGTACTTC,CASSAGRGRIYEQYF
-,TRBJ1-2,TRBV29-1,-,TGCAGCGTTGAAAAACAGACCTATGGCTACACCTTC,CSVEKQTYGYTF
-,TRBJ1-1,TRBV10-3,-,TGTGCCATCAGTGGCCAAGGGATGGGGGCTTGGACTGAAGCTTTCTTT,CAISGQGMGAWTEAFF
TRBD2,TRBJ2-7,TRBV13,once,TGTGCCAGCAGCTCTGCCCCGGGACTAGCGGGAGGACGCTCCTACGAGCAGTACTTC,CASSSAPGLAGGRSYEQYF
TRBD1,TRBJ1-2,TRBV10-2,-,TGCGCCAGCAGTTCCGGGACAGGGGAATTGGGCTACACCTTC,CASSSGTGELGYTF
TRBD1,TRBJ2-7,TRBV5-5,-,TGTGCCAGCAGCTTGGCGGGACAGGGATTCGAGTACGAGCAGTACTTC,CASSLAGQGFEYEQYF
TRBD2,TRBJ2-1,TRBV30,-,TGTGCCTGGAGTGGGACTAGAAGGTGGGCTGAGCAGTTCTTC,CAWSGTRRWAEQFF
TRBD1,TRBJ2-7,TRBV6-5,-,TGTGCCAGCAGTTATGGACAGGGAGGTTACGAGCAGTACTTC,CASSYGQGGYEQYF
-,TRBJ2-7,TRBV5-1,once,TGCGCCAGCAGCATAGGACTAAATATCAACGAGCAGTACTTC,CASSIGLNINEQYF